These 2 T cell receptor beta chains came from one sample sequenced in a study of blood T cell repertoires in COVID-19. Sequenced by immunoSEQ multiplex PCR; TCRdb stores in-frame clones only, minus some. Counted here are around 400,000 clones, roughly four fifths occurring once; the ten biggest clones make up about 4.9%. Material for sequencing was PBMCs or T cells enriched from blood (not recorded which). These receptors all come from a woman aged 45-65 years who had recovered from COVID-19.

The chain recombines TRBV12-5 with TRBJ2-7, with 8 bases matching TRBD2. The V gene end was trimmed by 5 bases and the J gene end by 6 bases; junction bases not matched to a gene: 3. The CDR3 has 12 amino acids. From germline, CDR1 is LGHNT and CDR2 FRNRAP. CDR3 loop: CASGTGGGEQYF. The CDR3 nucleotides are TGTGCTAGTGGTACGGGAGGGGGCGAGCAGTACTTC.

In this sample, this clone turned up a few times. This rearrangement joins TRBV19 to TRBJ2-1; 7 bases align to TRBD2. Germline trimming cut 3 bases from V and 0 bases from J; bases unmatched to any gene: 2. This CDR3 spans 15 amino acids. Germline V gene data show CDR1 as LNHDA and CDR2 as SQIVND (reference sequence). The CDR3 sequence: CASSMSGDSYNEQFF. The CDR3 DNA sequence: TGTGCCAGTAGTATGAGCGGGGACTCCTACAATGAGCAGTTCTTC.